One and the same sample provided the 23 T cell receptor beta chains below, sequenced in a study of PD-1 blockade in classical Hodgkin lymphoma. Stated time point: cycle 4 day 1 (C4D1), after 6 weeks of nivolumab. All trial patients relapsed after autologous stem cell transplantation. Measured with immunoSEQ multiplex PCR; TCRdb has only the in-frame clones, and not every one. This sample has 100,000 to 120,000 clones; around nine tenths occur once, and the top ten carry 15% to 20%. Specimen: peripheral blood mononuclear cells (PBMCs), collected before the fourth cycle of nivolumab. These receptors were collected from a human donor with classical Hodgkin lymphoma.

The CDR3 nucleotides read TGTGCCAGCAGCCCCGCCCGGTGGGGCAGGGGAAGCACAGATACGCAGTATTTT. Translating gives CASSPARWGRGSTDTQYF. The chain has TRBV5-4 and TRBJ2-3; the D gene is possibly TRBD1 (6 bases). CDR3 length: 18 residues. The germline V and J ends were trimmed by 4 bases and 0 bases, with 21 bases remaining between them. Germline V gene lookup returns CDR1 SGHNT and CDR2 YYREEE (reference sequence).

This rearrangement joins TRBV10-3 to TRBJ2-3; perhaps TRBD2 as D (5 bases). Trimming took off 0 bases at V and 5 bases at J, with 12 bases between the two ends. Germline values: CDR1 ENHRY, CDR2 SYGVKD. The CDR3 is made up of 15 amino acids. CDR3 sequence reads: CAISESWEWGDTQYF. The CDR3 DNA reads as TGTGCCATCAGTGAGTCGTGGGAGTGGGGAGATACGCAGTATTTT.

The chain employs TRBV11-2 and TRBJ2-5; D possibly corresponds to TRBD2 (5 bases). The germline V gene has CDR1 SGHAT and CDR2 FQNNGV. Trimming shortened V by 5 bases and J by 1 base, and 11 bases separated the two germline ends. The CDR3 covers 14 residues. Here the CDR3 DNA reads TGTGCCAGCAGCAAACTAGGTTCCCAAGAGACCCAGTACTTC. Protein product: CASSKLGSQETQYF. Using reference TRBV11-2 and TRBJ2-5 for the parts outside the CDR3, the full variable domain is EAGVAQSPRYKIIEKRQSVAFWCNPISGHATLYWYQQILGQGPKLLIQFQNNGVVDDSQLPKDRFSAERLKGVDSTLKIQPAKLEDSAVYLCASSKLGSQETQYFGPGTRLLVL.

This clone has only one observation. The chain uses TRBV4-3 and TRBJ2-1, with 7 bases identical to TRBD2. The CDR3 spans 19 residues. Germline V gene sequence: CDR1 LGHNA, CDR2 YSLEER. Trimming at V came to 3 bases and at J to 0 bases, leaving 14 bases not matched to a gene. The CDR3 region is CASSQTRASGPSSYNEQFF. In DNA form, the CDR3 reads TGCGCCAGCAGCCAGACCAGGGCTAGCGGACCCAGCTCCTACAATGAGCAGTTCTTC.

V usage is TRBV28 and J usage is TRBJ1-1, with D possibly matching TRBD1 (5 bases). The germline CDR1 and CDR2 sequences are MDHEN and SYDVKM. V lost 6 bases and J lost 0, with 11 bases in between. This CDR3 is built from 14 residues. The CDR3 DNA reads TGTGCCAGCAGCACCCGGGACTTGAACACTGAAGCTTTCTTT. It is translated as CASSTRDLNTEAFF.

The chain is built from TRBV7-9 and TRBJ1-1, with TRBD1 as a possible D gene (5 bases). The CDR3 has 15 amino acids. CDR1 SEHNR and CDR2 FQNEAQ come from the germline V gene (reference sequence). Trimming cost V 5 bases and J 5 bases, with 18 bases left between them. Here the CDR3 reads CASSGRTRQVTEAFF. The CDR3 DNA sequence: TGTGCCAGCAGCGGTCGGACACGGCAGGTTACTGAAGCTTTCTTT. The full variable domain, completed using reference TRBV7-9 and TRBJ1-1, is DTGVSQNPRHKITKRGQNVTFRCDPISEHNRLYWYRQTLGQGPEFLTYFQNEAQLEKSRLLSDRFSAERPKGSFSTLEIQRTEQGDSAMYLCASSGRTRQVTEAFFGQGTRLTVV.

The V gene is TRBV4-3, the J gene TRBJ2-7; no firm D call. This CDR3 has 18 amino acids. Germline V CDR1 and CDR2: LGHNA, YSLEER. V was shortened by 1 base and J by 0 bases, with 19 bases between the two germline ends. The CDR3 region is CASSQGAGSTHNSYEQYF. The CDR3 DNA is TGCGCCAGCAGCCAAGGCGCAGGCTCAACCCACAACTCCTACGAGCAGTACTTC.

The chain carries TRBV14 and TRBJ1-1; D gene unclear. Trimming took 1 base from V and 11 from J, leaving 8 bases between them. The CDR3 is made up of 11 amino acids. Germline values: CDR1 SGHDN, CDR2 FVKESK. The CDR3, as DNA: TGTGCCAGCAGCCAAGTGGGGATCGCTTTCTTT. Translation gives CASSQVGIAFF.

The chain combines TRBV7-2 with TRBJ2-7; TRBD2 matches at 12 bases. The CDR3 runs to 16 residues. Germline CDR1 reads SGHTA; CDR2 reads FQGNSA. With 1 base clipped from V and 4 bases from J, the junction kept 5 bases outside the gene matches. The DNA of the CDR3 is TGTGCCAGCAGCTTAGATGGCCTAGCGGGGGGGTACGAGCAGTACTTC. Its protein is CASSLDGLAGGYEQYF.

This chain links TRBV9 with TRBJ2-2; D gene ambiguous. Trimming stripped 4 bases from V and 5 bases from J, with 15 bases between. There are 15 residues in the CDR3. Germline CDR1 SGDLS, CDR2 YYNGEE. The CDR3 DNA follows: TGTGCCAGCAGCTACTCCATGCGTCAGACCGGGGAGCTGTTTTTT. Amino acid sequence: CASSYSMRQTGELFF.

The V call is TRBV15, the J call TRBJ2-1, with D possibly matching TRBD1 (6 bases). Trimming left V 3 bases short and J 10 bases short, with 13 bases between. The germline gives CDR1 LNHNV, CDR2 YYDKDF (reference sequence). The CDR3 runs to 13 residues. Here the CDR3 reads CATSSRSGEEQFF. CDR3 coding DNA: TGTGCCACCAGCAGCCGTTCAGGGGAGGAGCAGTTCTTC.

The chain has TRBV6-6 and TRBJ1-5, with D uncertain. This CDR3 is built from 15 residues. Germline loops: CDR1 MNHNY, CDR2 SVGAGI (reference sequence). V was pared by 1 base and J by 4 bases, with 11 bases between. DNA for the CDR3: TGTGCCAGCAGTTACTTGCAGCCCTTGAATCAGCCCCAGCATTTT. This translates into CASSYLQPLNQPQHF.

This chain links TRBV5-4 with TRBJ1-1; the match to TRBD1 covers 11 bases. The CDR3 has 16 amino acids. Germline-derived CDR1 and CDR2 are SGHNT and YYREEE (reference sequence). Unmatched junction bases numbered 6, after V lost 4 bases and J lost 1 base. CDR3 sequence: CASSPWDRGKNTEAFF. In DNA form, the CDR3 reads TGTGCCAGCAGCCCCTGGGACAGGGGGAAGAACACTGAAGCTTTCTTT.

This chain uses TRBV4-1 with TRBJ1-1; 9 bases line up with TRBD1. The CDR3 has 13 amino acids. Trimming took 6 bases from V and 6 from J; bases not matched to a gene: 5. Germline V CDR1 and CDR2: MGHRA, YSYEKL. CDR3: CASRGTGNAEAFF. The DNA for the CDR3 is TGCGCCAGCAGGGGGACAGGGAATGCTGAAGCTTTCTTT.

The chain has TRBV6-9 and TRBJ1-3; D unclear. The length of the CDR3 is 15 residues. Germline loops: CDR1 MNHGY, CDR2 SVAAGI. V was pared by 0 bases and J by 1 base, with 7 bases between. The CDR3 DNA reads TGTGCCAGCAGTTATTCTCGGGGATCTGGAAACACCATATATTTT. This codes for CASSYSRGSGNTIYF.

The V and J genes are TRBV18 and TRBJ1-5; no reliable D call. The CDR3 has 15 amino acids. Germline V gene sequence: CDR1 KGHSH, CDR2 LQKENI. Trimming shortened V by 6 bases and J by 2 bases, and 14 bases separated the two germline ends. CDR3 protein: CASSHGGSGNQPQHF. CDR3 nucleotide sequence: TGTGCCAGCTCTCACGGAGGGAGCGGCAATCAGCCCCAGCATTTT.

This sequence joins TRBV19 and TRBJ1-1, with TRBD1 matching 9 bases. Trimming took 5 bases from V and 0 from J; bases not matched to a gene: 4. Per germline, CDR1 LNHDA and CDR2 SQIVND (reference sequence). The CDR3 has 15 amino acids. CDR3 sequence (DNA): TGTGCCAGTAGTCCCGGGACAGGGCTGAACACTGAAGCTTTCTTT. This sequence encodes CASSPGTGLNTEAFF.

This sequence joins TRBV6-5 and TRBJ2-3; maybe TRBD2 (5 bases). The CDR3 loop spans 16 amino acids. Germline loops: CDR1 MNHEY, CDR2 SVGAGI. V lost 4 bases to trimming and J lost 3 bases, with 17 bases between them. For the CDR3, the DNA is TGTGCCAGCAGTTCTCCACGGGGAATAGGAACAGATACGCAGTATTTT. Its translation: CASSSPRGIGTDTQYF.

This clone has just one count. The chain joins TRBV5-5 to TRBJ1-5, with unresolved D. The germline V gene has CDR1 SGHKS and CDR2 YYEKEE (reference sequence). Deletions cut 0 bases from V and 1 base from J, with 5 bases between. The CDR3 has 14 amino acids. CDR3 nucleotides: TGTGCCAGCAGCTTGGAGGGAAGCAATCAGCCCCAGCATTTT. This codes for CASSLEGSNQPQHF.

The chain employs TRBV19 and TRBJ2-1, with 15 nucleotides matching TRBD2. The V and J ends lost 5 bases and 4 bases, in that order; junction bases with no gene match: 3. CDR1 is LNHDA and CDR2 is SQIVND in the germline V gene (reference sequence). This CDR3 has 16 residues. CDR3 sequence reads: CASSGGLAGGYNEQFF. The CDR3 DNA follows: TGTGCCAGTAGTGGGGGACTAGCGGGAGGATACAATGAGCAGTTCTTC.

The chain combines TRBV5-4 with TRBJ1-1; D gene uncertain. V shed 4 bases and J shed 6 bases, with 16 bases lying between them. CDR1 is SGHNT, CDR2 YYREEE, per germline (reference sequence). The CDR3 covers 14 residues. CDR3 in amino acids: CASSQRSPNPEAFF. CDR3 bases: TGTGCCAGCAGCCAGAGGAGTCCCAATCCTGAAGCTTTCTTT.

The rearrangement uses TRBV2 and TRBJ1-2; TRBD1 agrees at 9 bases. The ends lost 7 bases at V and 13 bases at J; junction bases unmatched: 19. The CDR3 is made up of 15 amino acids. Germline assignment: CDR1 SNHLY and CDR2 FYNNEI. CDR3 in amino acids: CASKAQGARLIHFTF. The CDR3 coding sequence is TGTGCCAGCAAGGCACAGGGGGCGAGGTTAATTCATTTCACCTTC.

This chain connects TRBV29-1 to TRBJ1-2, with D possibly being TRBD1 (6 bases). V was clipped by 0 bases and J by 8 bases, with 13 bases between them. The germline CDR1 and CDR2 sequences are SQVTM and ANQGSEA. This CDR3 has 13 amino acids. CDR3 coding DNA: TGCAGCGTTGAAGATCTAGGGGGTCCCGGCTACACCTTC. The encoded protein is CSVEDLGGPGYTF.